The T cell receptor beta chain under discussion was sequenced for a study of graft-versus-host responses after intestinal transplantation. Sequencing was performed with immunoSEQ multiplex PCR; in TCRdb, only in-frame clones are kept and a portion is missing. Of 90,000 to 130,000 clones in the sample, around nine tenths were seen once. Points on this clone: Its antigen is unidentified.

The V and J ends lost 4 bases and 5 bases, in that order; junction bases with no gene match: 10. The CDR3 runs to 15 residues. The germline V gene encodes CDR1 SGHDT and CDR2 YYEEEE. The chain couples TRBV5-6 to TRBJ2-7, with 9 bases lining up with TRBD1. This TCR derives from a human donor who was the organ donor for an intestinal transplant. The sequences come from unstimulated CD4+ T cells sorted from spleen or lymph node cells, collected before transplant. The CDR3 region is CASSNSGTGRNEQYF. DNA for the CDR3: TGTGCCAGCAGCAACAGCGGGACAGGGAGAAACGAGCAGTACTTC.